The rows below give T cell receptor beta chains drawn from one sample of a study of blood T cells in healthy people across ages. TCRdb ran MiXCR on the 5' RACE reads and lists one entry per CDR3 protein. This repertoire shows hundreds of thousands of distinct CDR3 sequences, around three fifths found once; its top ten account for around 37%. The sequenced sample was blood. All receptors derive from a man aged 60-69 years in good health. Both conserved end residues are part of each CDR3. Fields, in order: clone size, V gene, J gene, D gene, CDR3 DNA, CDR3 protein. A D gene is named only where the DNA matches it firmly. Not all rows give a size; the values are once, few, many and, for expanded clones, a class.

size: -; V: TRBV28; J: TRBJ2-5; D: -; DNA: TGTGCCAGCAGTACGCCTGGGCGGGGGCCTGTAGATGAGCAGTACTTC; CDR3: CASSTPGRGPVDEQYF
size: -; V: TRBV2; J: TRBJ2-1; D: TRBD2; DNA: TGTGCCAGCAGTGAGGGTAGCGGGGGGTACAATGAGCAGTTCTTC; CDR3: CASSEGSGGYNEQFF
size: -; V: TRBV6-1; J: TRBJ1-1; D: -; DNA: TGTGCCAGCAGTGAACAGGGAGGAGGGTACACTGAAGCTTTCTTT; CDR3: CASSEQGGGYTEAFF
size: few; V: TRBV13; J: TRBJ2-1; D: -; DNA: TGTGCCAGCAGCTCAGGGACCGTCAGGGGGGATGAGCAGTTCTTC; CDR3: CASSSGTVRGDEQFF
size: -; V: TRBV3-1; J: TRBJ2-5; D: -; DNA: TGTGCCAGCCGAAGAGGGGCTAGCGTGGAGGGAGAGACCCAGTACTTC; CDR3: CASRRGASVEGETQYF
size: -; V: TRBV20-1; J: TRBJ2-5; D: -; DNA: TGCAGTGCTAGAGTCGGGTGGGCGGGGGACAACCAAGAGACCCAGTACTTC; CDR3: CSARVGWAGDNQETQYF
size: -; V: TRBV6-1; J: TRBJ1-6; D: -; DNA: TGTGCCAGCTCTAGGAATTCACCCCTCCACTTT; CDR3: CASSRNSPLHF
size: -; V: TRBV5-1; J: TRBJ2-7; D: -; DNA: TGCGCCAGCAGCTTGGAGGGGTCGGGGCGGGAGCAGTACTTC; CDR3: CASSLEGSGREQYF
size: -; V: TRBV11-3; J: TRBJ2-6; D: -; DNA: TGTGCCAGCAGCCCTGTGGCCAGCTCTGGGGCCAACGTCCTGACTTTC; CDR3: CASSPVASSGANVLTF
size: -; V: TRBV29-1; J: TRBJ2-4; D: -; DNA: TGCAGCGTTGAAGGTCAGGGGTTGACCAAAAACATTCAGTACTTC; CDR3: CSVEGQGLTKNIQYF
size: -; V: TRBV12-3/TRBV12-4; J: TRBJ2-5; D: TRBD1; DNA: TGTGCCAGCAGTCGGACAGGGAGGCGGGAGACCCAGTACTTC; CDR3: CASSRTGRRETQYF
size: -; V: TRBV10-3; J: TRBJ2-3; D: TRBD1; DNA: TGTGCCACCGACAGGGGTGCAGATACGCAGTATTTT; CDR3: CATDRGADTQYF
size: -; V: TRBV29-1; J: TRBJ2-7; D: TRBD2; DNA: TGCAGCGTTAAAAGTTATAGCGGGAGAAGGGACGAGCAGTACTTC; CDR3: CSVKSYSGRRDEQYF
size: -; V: TRBV20-1; J: TRBJ2-7; D: -; DNA: TGCAGTGCTAGTCCGGGGTACGCCTACGAGCAGTACTTC; CDR3: CSASPGYAYEQYF
size: -; V: TRBV4-1; J: TRBJ1-1; D: -; DNA: TGCGCCAGCAGCCAAGTCAGGATGGGGGACACTGAAGCTTTCTTT; CDR3: CASSQVRMGDTEAFF
size: -; V: TRBV7-2; J: TRBJ1-6; D: TRBD1; DNA: TGTGCCAGCAGCTTGAACAGGGGAAGGGGTTCACCCCTCCACTTT; CDR3: CASSLNRGRGSPLHF
size: -; V: TRBV14; J: TRBJ1-1; D: -; DNA: TGTGCCAGCAGCCAGCGAGGGGCGGGTGAAGCTTTCTTT; CDR3: CASSQRGAGEAFF
size: many; V: TRBV7-2; J: TRBJ2-5; D: TRBD2; DNA: TGTGCCAGCAGTCCGCAGCGGGGGGGGGAGACCCAGTACTTC; CDR3: CASSPQRGGETQYF
size: few; V: TRBV5-1; J: TRBJ2-3; D: -; DNA: TGCGCCAGCAGCGAAACAGGTTCTAGCACAGATACGCAGTATTTT; CDR3: CASSETGSSTDTQYF
size: few; V: TRBV18; J: TRBJ2-7; D: TRBD2; DNA: TGTGCCAGCTCACTGTCGGGGGGGCGCAACGAGCAGTACTTC; CDR3: CASSLSGGRNEQYF
size: -; V: TRBV5-1; J: TRBJ2-1; D: -; DNA: TGCGCCAGCTACAAGACTGTCCAGTCCTACAATGAGCAGTTCTTC; CDR3: CASYKTVQSYNEQFF
size: many; V: TRBV5-1; J: TRBJ2-5; D: -; DNA: TGCGCCAGCAGCTTCCAGGGAAATCTAGAGACCCAGTACTTC; CDR3: CASSFQGNLETQYF
size: -; V: TRBV10-3; J: TRBJ2-5; D: -; DNA: TGTGCCATCAGTGAGTCGGCAGGATCCGAGACCCAGTACTTC; CDR3: CAISESAGSETQYF
size: -; V: TRBV29-1; J: TRBJ2-3; D: TRBD2; DNA: TGCAGCGTGGGACTAGCGTACCGCACAGATACGCAGTATTTT; CDR3: CSVGLAYRTDTQYF
size: -; V: TRBV4-1; J: TRBJ2-7; D: TRBD1; DNA: TGCGTCAGCAGCCAAGAGGGGACAGGGGGCGACGAGCAGTACTTC; CDR3: CVSSQEGTGGDEQYF
size: -; V: TRBV5-1; J: TRBJ2-1; D: -; DNA: TGCGCCAGCAGCTATCCGGGCCCTAATGAGCAGTTCTTC; CDR3: CASSYPGPNEQFF
size: -; V: TRBV7-9; J: TRBJ2-6; D: -; DNA: TGTGCCAGCAGCTTAGAGGTCGCCAGGGGGGCGTCTGGGGCCAACGTCCTGACTTTC; CDR3: CASSLEVARGASGANVLTF
size: -; V: TRBV28; J: TRBJ2-3; D: -; DNA: TGTGCCACCACCTCCGGAGATACGCAGTATTTT; CDR3: CATTSGDTQYF
size: -; V: TRBV28; J: TRBJ1-4; D: -; DNA: TGTGCCAGCAGTTTGGGCCGAGAAAAACTGTTTTTT; CDR3: CASSLGREKLFF
size: -; V: TRBV28; J: TRBJ2-1; D: -; DNA: TGTGCCAGCAGGGGCAGGGTCAATGAGCAGTTCTTC; CDR3: CASRGRVNEQFF
size: few; V: TRBV27; J: TRBJ2-5; D: -; DNA: TGTGCCAGCAGCCGACAGGCCCTACAGGCCCTTAGAGAGACCCAGTACTTC; CDR3: CASSRQALQALRETQYF
size: few; V: TRBV5-5; J: TRBJ2-7; D: TRBD2; DNA: TGTGCCAGCAGCTTTTTGGGGGGCTCAGCGGGGGGTACCTACGAGCAGTACTTC; CDR3: CASSFLGGSAGGTYEQYF
size: -; V: TRBV7-2; J: TRBJ1-6; D: -; DNA: TGTGCCAGCAGCAAGGGGGTCTTTCTTAATTCACCCCTCCACTTT; CDR3: CASSKGVFLNSPLHF
size: -; V: TRBV20-1; J: TRBJ2-1; D: TRBD1; DNA: TGCAGTACCTCCAGGGGGCGGATCTACAATGAGCAGTTCTTC; CDR3: CSTSRGRIYNEQFF
size: many; V: TRBV29-1; J: TRBJ2-1; D: TRBD2; DNA: TGCAGCGTTGATATTGGCGGGGGGGCGTCTAATGAGCAGTTCTTC; CDR3: CSVDIGGGASNEQFF